Presented here are 22 T cell receptor beta chains from one specimen sequenced in a study of human T cells and chemical hapten exposure. Time point of the sample: patch test 1, 2 weeks after DPC sensitization. This sample's treatment: therapeutic diphenylcyclopropenone sensitization with weekly scalp DPC. In TCRdb, the RACE reads were re-called with MiXCR into one record per CDR3 protein. Here the sample spans around 380,000 distinct CDR3 sequences, approximately 5.1% being singletons. The material was whole blood, obtained in connection with sensitization to the hapten diphenylcyclopropenone (DPC). These receptors originate from a woman aged 45 to 65 with alopecia areata. Some clones in this sample may be carry-over from other donors' samples.

This clonotype was seen ten or more times. The V and J genes are TRBV6-2 or TRBV6-3 and TRBJ2-1, with 10 bases identical to TRBD2. J gave up 9 bases and V 4 bases, and 3 bases lay outside the gene matches. Germline CDR1 MNHEY, CDR2 SVGEGT. CDR3 length equals 13 residues. In DNA form, the CDR3 reads TGTGCCAGCAGTTCTCAGCGGGGGGGTGAGCAGTTCTTC. Its protein product is CASSSQRGGEQFF.

Ten or more counts support this clonotype. The chain links TRBV7-8 to TRBJ2-3, with D tentatively TRBD2 (7 bases). Germline V gene lookup returns CDR1 SGHVS and CDR2 FQNEAQ. Trimming shortened V by 5 bases and J by 2 bases, and 26 bases separated the two germline ends. This CDR3 has 19 amino acids. The CDR3 DNA reads as TGTGCCAGCAGCATAGGACTGGGGGGGGCCCCGGGGATCACAGATACGCAGTATTTT. Translation gives CASSIGLGGAPGITDTQYF.

This chain joins TRBV20-1 and TRBJ2-7; the match to TRBD1 covers 8 bases. The trim removed 6 bases at V and 6 bases at J, leaving 7 bases unmatched. The CDR3 is 12 residues long. CDR1 is DFQATT and CDR2 is SNEGSKA in the germline V gene (reference sequence). The CDR3 coding sequence is TGCAGTGCCTTAGAACAGGGGGGCGAGCAGTACTTC. Its translation: CSALEQGGEQYF.

This clonotype was seen repeatedly, ten times or more. The chain is built from TRBV5-1 and TRBJ2-5, with TRBD1 matching 7 bases. V lost 3 bases and J lost 3; bases outside the gene matches: 2. Germline CDR1 reads SGHRS; CDR2 reads YFSETQ. The length of the CDR3 is 13 residues. The CDR3, as DNA: TGCGCCAGCAGCTCGGGACAGAAAGAGACCCAGTACTTC. Protein sequence: CASSSGQKETQYF.

The sample holds many counts of this clonotype. The CDR3 DNA follows: TGTGCCAGCAGTTTTCAGGGTTCCTACGAGCAGTACTTC. It codes for CASSFQGSYEQYF. The genes are TRBV28 and TRBJ2-7, with D possibly TRBD1 on 5 matching bases. The CDR3 is 13 amino acids. In germline, CDR1 is MDHEN, CDR2 SYDVKM. The V end lost 3 bases, the J end lost 1 base, and 7 bases lay between the germline ends.

This clonotype was counted many times. V is TRBV11-2 and J is TRBJ2-4; a weak D match, TRBD1 (6 bases). V was trimmed by 4 bases and J by 6 bases, leaving 16 bases between them. CDR3 length: 15 amino acids. The germline V gene encodes CDR1 SGHAT and CDR2 FQNNGV. CDR3: CASSWGAGARNIQYF. CDR3 nucleotide sequence: TGTGCCAGCAGCTGGGGAGCAGGGGCCCGAAACATTCAGTACTTC.

This clonotype appeared many times. V and J are TRBV7-9 and TRBJ2-1; TRBD1 aligns across 9 bases. The ends lost 5 bases at V and 3 bases at J; junction bases unmatched: 17. CDR1 is SEHNR and CDR2 is FQNEAQ in the germline V gene (reference sequence). The CDR3 has 19 residues. The CDR3 loop is CASSPRPGQGLEDYNEQFF. DNA of the CDR3: TGTGCCAGCAGCCCCAGACCGGGACAGGGATTGGAGGACTACAATGAGCAGTTCTTC.

Worth noting for this clonotype: A clone one base away is much larger, so this may be a read error. V is TRBV5-6 and J is TRBJ2-1; D unresolved. Germline CDR1 reads SGHDT; CDR2 reads YYEEEE. The CDR3 is made up of 11 amino acids. Trimming removed 1 base at V and 9 bases at J, with 5 bases between. CDR3 bases: TGTGCCAGCAGCTTGATCAGTGAGCAGTTCTTC. Protein sequence: CASSLISEQFF. The entire variable domain, with the rest obtained from reference TRBV5-6 and TRBJ2-1, is as follows: DAGVTQSPTHLIKTRGQQVTLRCSPKSGHDTVSWYQQALGQGPQFIFQYYEEEERQRGNFPDRFSGHQFPNYSSELNVNALLLGDSALYLCASSLISEQFFGPGTRLTVL.

Ten or more counts support this clonotype. The CDR3 protein is CSARGRSYNEQFF. Written as DNA, the CDR3 is TGCAGTGCTAGGGGGCGCTCCTACAATGAGCAGTTCTTC. The chain uses TRBV20-1 and TRBJ2-1, with D perhaps TRBD1 (5 bases). Germline V lookup: CDR1 DFQATT, CDR2 SNEGSKA (reference sequence). CDR3 length equals 13 residues. V gave up 3 bases and J gave up 0 bases, with 6 bases separating them.

The chain is built from TRBV29-1 and TRBJ1-1; TRBD1 is a possible D gene (6 bases). Trimming cost V 7 bases and J 3 bases, with 15 bases left between them. This CDR3 has 13 amino acids. Germline CDR1 is SQVTM and CDR2 is ANQGSEA. CDR3 sequence (DNA): TGCAGCGCGCAGAGGTCAGGGGACACTGAAGCTTTCTTT. Protein: CSAQRSGDTEAFF.

The gene calls are TRBV10-3 and TRBJ2-3; D unclear. Trimming pared 3 bases from V and 5 bases from J, leaving 9 bases between. Germline V gives CDR1 ENHRY, CDR2 SYGVKD. The CDR3 has 13 amino acids. The CDR3 DNA is TGTGCCATCAGTGACCCACGAAAAGATACGCAGTATTTT. The encoded protein is CAISDPRKDTQYF.

The chain couples TRBV28 to TRBJ2-1; TRBD2 matches 13 bases. CDR3 length equals 18 residues. Germline V gene lookup returns CDR1 MDHEN and CDR2 SYDVKM. J lost 0 bases, V lost 6 bases, and 8 bases had no gene match. CDR3 sequence: CASSPGLAGRSSYNEQFF. CDR3 in DNA: TGTGCCAGCAGCCCGGGACTAGCGGGGCGGAGCTCCTACAATGAGCAGTTCTTC.

V is TRBV7-6 and J is TRBJ2-3; the D is unclear. The germline CDR1 and CDR2 sequences are SGHVS and FNYEAQ. The CDR3 has 14 residues. V was trimmed by 3 bases and J by 2 bases, leaving 9 bases between them. The CDR3 region is CASSFPGSTDTQYF. DNA of the CDR3: TGTGCCAGCAGCTTCCCTGGTTCCACAGATACGCAGTATTTT.

This clonotype was recorded many times. The rearrangement joins TRBV20-1 to TRBJ1-5; D is undetermined. This CDR3 has 13 residues. Per the germline V gene, CDR1 is DFQATT and CDR2 is SNEGSKA (reference sequence). Trimming cost V 1 base and J 7 bases, with 11 bases left between them. As DNA, the CDR3 is TGCAGTGCTAGAGGGGAAGGGTTGCAGCCCCAGCATTTT. The encoded protein is CSARGEGLQPQHF.

The gene calls are TRBV6-5 and TRBJ2-2; perhaps TRBD1 as D (5 bases). V was cut by 6 bases and J by 2 bases, with 10 bases left in between. The CDR3 loop spans 14 amino acids. CDR1 MNHEY and CDR2 SVGAGI come from the germline V gene. This chain's CDR3 is CASRRQLNTGELFF. The DNA for the CDR3 is TGTGCCAGCAGACGACAGTTAAACACCGGGGAGCTGTTTTTT.

This clonotype was seen only a few times. The chain carries TRBV15 and TRBJ2-2, with D perhaps TRBD1 or TRBD2 (5 bases each). With 5 bases removed from V and 10 bases from J, the gap between germline ends came to 17 bases. In germline, CDR1 is LNHNV, CDR2 YYDKDF (reference sequence). This CDR3 has 14 amino acids. CDR3 loop: CATSPSGTLTELFF. CDR3 nucleotides: TGTGCCACCAGCCCCTCCGGGACCCTCACGGAGCTGTTTTTT.

There are many counts of this clonotype. The chain uses TRBV2 and TRBJ2-6; D is unclear. The V end was cut by 3 bases, the J end by 15 bases, with 12 bases between. CDR1 and CDR2 from the germline V gene are SNHLY and FYNNEI. This CDR3 is built from 12 residues. The CDR3 sequence: CASSDPRSDLTF. The CDR3 bases are TGTGCCAGCAGTGACCCCCGGAGCGACCTGACTTTC.

The chain carries TRBV7-7 and TRBJ2-5; 11 nucleotides align to TRBD1. The germline V gene encodes CDR1 SSHAT and CDR2 FNYEAQ (reference sequence). V was clipped by 5 bases and J by 4 bases; unmatched bases: 3. The CDR3 is 14 residues long. Here the CDR3 reads CASSRDRGTETQYF. The DNA for the CDR3 is TGTGCCAGCAGCCGGGACAGGGGGACAGAGACCCAGTACTTC.

This clonotype occurred a few times. This chain links TRBV5-6 with TRBJ2-3, with a tentative D call TRBD2 (7 bases). Between the trimmed V and J ends, which lost 0 bases and 5 bases, there was a span of 13 bases. The germline V gene has CDR1 SGHDT and CDR2 YYEEEE. CDR3 length: 15 residues. CDR3 sequence: CASSLVGGPGDTQYF. The DNA of the CDR3 is TGTGCCAGCAGCTTGGTCGGGGGGCCGGGAGATACGCAGTATTTT.

This clonotype was found many times. This rearrangement joins TRBV4-1 to TRBJ2-7; 9 positions agree with TRBD1. From germline, CDR1 is MGHRA and CDR2 YSYEKL. The CDR3 has 15 residues. V was clipped by 0 bases and J by 7 bases; unmatched bases: 7. CDR3 nucleotides: TGCGCCAGCAGCCAAGACTGGGACAGGGAACGGGAGCAGTACTTC. Translated: CASSQDWDREREQYF.

Only a few counts were recorded for this clonotype. This rearrangement joins TRBV4-2 to TRBJ1-1; D might be TRBD1 (5 bases). The CDR3 runs 15 residues. The ends were cut back, 4 bases at V and 5 bases at J, with 17 bases in the middle. Germline-derived CDR1 and CDR2 are LGHNA and YNFKEQ. Here the CDR3 DNA reads TGTGCCAGCAGCCCTATAGCGGGGGGAAGGACTGAAGCTTTCTTT. It translates to CASSPIAGGRTEAFF.

This clonotype came up many times. V and J are TRBV6-1 and TRBJ1-4, with D tentatively TRBD1 (6 bases). The germline CDR1 and CDR2 sequences are MNHNS and SASEGT. Trimming shortened V by 4 bases and J by 10 bases, and 25 bases separated the two germline ends. This CDR3 is 17 amino acids long. CDR3: CASSAKGDTSTSGKLFF. CDR3 sequence (DNA): TGTGCCAGCAGTGCAAAGGGGGACACTAGCACTTCTGGAAAACTGTTTTTT.